This is a list of T cell receptor beta chains from one sample in a study of identical twins. TCRdb redid the calling of the 5' RACE reads with MiXCR, one entry per CDR3 protein. The sample carries some 460,000 distinct CDR3 sequences, 14% recorded once. This same sample was also part of a study on yellow fever vaccine responses in identical twins.

The sequenced sample consisted of CD4+ T cells sorted from blood. Receptor source: a woman aged 18-35 years in good health. The CDR3 runs from the conserved cysteine through the conserved F or W. A D gene is named only where the DNA matches it firmly. For some rows the clone size is stated as once, few or many, or as a class when expanded; others skip it.

j_call,v_call,clone_size,d_call,cdr3_length,cdr3_aa,cdr3_nt
TRBJ2-1,TRBV6-1,.,.,13,CASSVLLNNEQFF,TGTGCCAGCAGCGTATTACTAAACAATGAGCAGTTCTTC
TRBJ2-1,TRBV29-1,many,.,13,CSVSRFSYNEQFF,TGCAGCGTTAGTCGATTCTCCTACAATGAGCAGTTCTTC
TRBJ2-6,TRBV5-1,.,.,18,CASSLVSGWGSGANVLTF,TGCGCCAGCAGCTTGGTTTCAGGATGGGGTTCTGGGGCCAACGTCCTGACTTTC
TRBJ2-1,TRBV28,few,TRBD2,17,CASSLVGLAGSSNEQFF,TGTGCCAGCAGTTTAGTGGGACTAGCGGGATCGAGCAATGAGCAGTTCTTC
TRBJ2-1,TRBV20-1,few,.,15,CSASGYREHPNEQFF,TGCAGTGCTAGCGGTTACAGGGAGCACCCCAATGAGCAGTTCTTC
TRBJ2-2,TRBV7-2,few,.,15,CASSLGLASAGELFF,TGTGCCAGCAGCTTAGGCCTAGCTAGCGCCGGGGAGCTGTTTTTT
TRBJ2-7,TRBV7-2,.,.,13,CASSRGLNYEQYF,TGTGCCAGCAGCAGAGGGCTTAACTACGAGCAGTACTTC
TRBJ1-5,TRBV6-1,.,TRBD1,14,CASSAGQGNQPQHF,TGTGCCAGCAGTGCAGGACAGGGTAATCAGCCCCAGCATTTT
TRBJ2-1,TRBV4-1,many,.,17,CASSQVDMGFSYNEQFF,TGCGCCAGCAGCCAAGTGGACATGGGATTTTCCTACAATGAGCAGTTCTTC
TRBJ1-1,TRBV5-1,few,.,15,CASSLIGQGGTEAFF,TGCGCCAGCAGCTTAATTGGACAAGGGGGCACTGAAGCTTTCTTT